The 27 T cell receptor beta chains reported below all come from one sample, sequenced in a study of T cells in Graves' hyperthyroidism and ophthalmopathy. Authors of the study amplified TCR beta CDR3 regions from RNA transcripts. Primed by the HTBI set, a first-round RT-PCR was run on the TCR CDR3. Each CDR3 protein gets one entry after TCRdb re-called the multiplex PCR reads with MiXCR. This sample has 700,000 to 950,000 distinct CDR3 sequences, with 35% found just once. Material: blood. Receptors originate from a woman in her 40s with Graves' hyperthyroidism.

There are many counts of this clonotype. The V gene is TRBV13, the J gene TRBJ1-2; no reliable D call. Germline CDR1 PRHDT, CDR2 FYEKMQ (reference sequence). The CDR3 covers 13 residues. The germline V and J ends were trimmed by 1 base and 3 bases, with 6 bases remaining between them. The chain's CDR3 is CASSLDSYYGYTF. For the CDR3, the DNA is TGTGCCAGCAGCTTAGACAGCTACTATGGCTACACCTTC. Filled out from reference TRBV13 and TRBJ1-2, the complete variable domain reads AAGVIQSPRHLIKEKRETATLKCYPIPRHDTVYWYQQGPGQDPQFLISFYEKMQSDKGSIPDRFSAQQFSDYHSELNMSSLELGDSALYFCASSLDSYYGYTFGSGTRLTVV.

As for this clonotype: A single base separates this from a much larger clone, so it may be a read error. The chain uses TRBV7-9 and TRBJ1-1; a possible D gene is TRBD1 (6 bases). The CDR3 is 16 amino acids. Germline V gene data show CDR1 as SEHNR and CDR2 as FQNEAQ (reference sequence). CDR3 in DNA: TGTGCCGGCAGCTTGAATAATGTTTGGCAGGGGCCTGAAGCTTTCTTT. Translated: CAGSLNNVWQGPEAFF.

This clonotype was counted a few times. The V and J genes are TRBV20-1 and TRBJ2-3; 13 nucleotides line up with TRBD2. Germline V lookup: CDR1 DFQATT, CDR2 SNEGSKA (reference sequence). The CDR3 loop spans 15 amino acids. V trimming: 6 bases; J trimming: 4 bases; junction bases outside the gene matches: 7. CDR3 in amino acids: CSASTSGGAADTQYF. In DNA, the CDR3 is TGCAGTGCGTCTACTAGCGGGGGGGCGGCAGATACGCAGTATTTT.

The V and J genes are TRBV20-1 and TRBJ1-4; D perhaps matches TRBD1 (5 bases). V was trimmed by 3 bases and J by 8 bases, leaving 19 bases between them. Germline V gene lookup returns CDR1 DFQATT and CDR2 SNEGSKA (reference sequence). The CDR3 contains 15 residues. The CDR3 sequence: CSARGETVGDEKLFF. In nucleotides, the CDR3 is TGCAGTGCTAGGGGGGAAACAGTGGGGGACGAAAAACTGTTTTTT.

This chain connects TRBV7-2 to TRBJ1-2, with 11 bases aligning to TRBD1. The CDR3 runs 15 residues. Germline values: CDR1 SGHTA, CDR2 FQGNSA. The V segment lost 5 bases and the J segment 5 bases; nucleotides outside the gene matches: 7. The DNA for the CDR3 is TGTGCCAGCAGCCCAAGGACAGGGGGCGAGTATGGCTACACCTTC. Its protein product is CASSPRTGGEYGYTF.

The rearrangement joins TRBV7-2 to TRBJ2-5; TRBD2 aligns across 7 bases. Germline V CDR1 and CDR2: SGHTA, FQGNSA. V shed 5 bases, J shed 5 bases, and the junction held 11 bases outside the gene matches. CDR3 length: 15 residues. The CDR3, as DNA: TGTGCCAGCAGCGGGGACGGGAGCGGGGCGGAGACCCAGTACTTC. Residues: CASSGDGSGAETQYF.

The sample holds many counts of this clonotype. V usage is TRBV7-2 and J usage is TRBJ1-1, with a tentative D call TRBD1 (5 bases). Trimming cost V 7 bases and J 1 base, with 13 bases left between them. Germline loops: CDR1 SGHTA, CDR2 FQGNSA. This CDR3 comprises 14 residues. CDR3 loop: CASTQRGTNTEAFF. The CDR3 bases are TGTGCCAGCACCCAACGGGGGACGAACACTGAAGCTTTCTTT.

Regarding this clonotype: The junction departs from germline at one end; a sequencing error may be responsible. The chain has TRBV6-1 and TRBJ2-2; D assignment may be TRBD1 or TRBD2 (6 bases each). Germline CDR1 reads MNHNS; CDR2 reads SASEGT. This CDR3 has 16 residues. The DNA of the CDR3 is TGTGCCAGCAGCCTCCGACAGGAATTAGGGTCCGGGGGGCTGTTTTTT. The encoded protein is CASSLRQELGSGGLFF.

A word on this clonotype: The junction and the germline gene differ at one end; a read error may be behind it. V is TRBV5-5 and J is TRBJ2-7; 8 nucleotides line up with TRBD1. The assigned J gene may be wrong: the sequence end matches TRBJ2-1 better. Germline CDR1 reads SGHKS; CDR2 reads YYEKEE (reference sequence). This CDR3 contains 13 residues. The CDR3 DNA reads TGTGCTAGCAGCTGGAACAGGGGGGATGAGCAGTTCTTC. Translation gives CASSWNRGDEQFF.

This chain joins TRBV11-1 and TRBJ1-2; TRBD1 matches at 9 bases. Germline V gene data show CDR1 as SGHAT and CDR2 as FQDESV (reference sequence). V lost 6 bases and J lost 8; bases outside the gene matches: 7. The CDR3 has 13 amino acids. CDR3 DNA: TGTGCCAGCAGAGACGGGACAGGGAGAGGCTACACCTTC. It translates to CASRDGTGRGYTF.

This clonotype was counted ten times or more. The chain recombines TRBV5-1 with TRBJ2-7; D is unresolved. The CDR3 is 14 residues long. V was cut by 3 bases and J by 0 bases, with 10 bases left in between. Germline assignment: CDR1 SGHRS and CDR2 YFSETQ. As DNA, the CDR3 is TGCGCCAGCAGCTCAGAACCCGCCTCCTACGAGCAGTACTTC. It yields the protein CASSSEPASYEQYF.

This clonotype has a count of ten or more. The rearrangement uses TRBV20-1 and TRBJ1-1; the D gene is possibly TRBD1 (5 bases). V gave up 6 bases and J gave up 6 bases, with 17 bases separating them. The CDR3 is 13 residues long. Germline lookup yields CDR1 DFQATT and CDR2 SNEGSKA (reference sequence). In DNA, the CDR3 is TGCAGTGCGAGCCCGATGGGGCAGGCTGAAGCTTTCTTT. Its translation: CSASPMGQAEAFF.

This clonotype was detected many times. The gene calls are TRBV15 and TRBJ2-7; 7 nucleotides agree with TRBD1. Germline lookup yields CDR1 LNHNV and CDR2 YYDKDF (reference sequence). CDR3 length: 14 residues. J was trimmed by 4 bases and V by 1 base; bases with no gene match: 4. The CDR3 reads CATSRATGTYEQYF. Written as DNA, the CDR3 is TGTGCCACCAGCAGAGCGACAGGGACGTACGAGCAGTACTTC.

The rearrangement links TRBV10-3 to TRBJ1-1, with D tentatively TRBD1 (6 bases). Trimming stripped 0 bases from V and 1 base from J, with 15 bases between. The CDR3 covers 17 residues. The germline V gene encodes CDR1 ENHRY and CDR2 SYGVKD. The CDR3 spells CAISESTVGARNTEAFF. In DNA, the CDR3 is TGTGCCATCAGTGAGTCGACAGTGGGGGCCAGGAACACTGAAGCTTTCTTT.

The chain carries TRBV13 and TRBJ1-2; possible D gene TRBD1, 6 bases. Germline V gene data show CDR1 as PRHDT and CDR2 as FYEKMQ (reference sequence). CDR3 length: 15 amino acids. V was cut by 6 bases and J by 4 bases, with 18 bases left in between. The DNA for the CDR3 is TGTGCCAGCAGTAAACAGGGCGGCCTTAGCTATGGCTACACCTTC. This encodes CASSKQGGLSYGYTF.

This clonotype was picked up a small number of times. This chain joins TRBV4-3 and TRBJ1-1; possible D gene TRBD1, 6 bases. Germline V gene lookup returns CDR1 LGHNA and CDR2 YSLEER. The length of the CDR3 is 14 residues. V was cut by 0 bases and J by 9 bases, with 14 bases left in between. The CDR3 DNA follows: TGCGCCAGCAGCCAAGATTGGGGGGGCATGAAAGCTTTCTTT. It specifies CASSQDWGGMKAFF.

In its sample, this clonotype was seen many times. The chain employs TRBV12-3 or TRBV12-4 and TRBJ1-1; TRBD1 might be the D (6 bases). Trimming left V 6 bases short and J 6 bases short, with 17 bases between. The CDR3 covers 14 residues. The CDR3 DNA sequence: TGTGCCAGCAGGGCCCTACAGGGTAAGGCTGAAGCTTTCTTT. Translation gives CASRALQGKAEAFF.

This clonotype showed up just a few times. Compared with germline, one end of the junction differs, possibly owing to a read error. The chain carries TRBV7-2 and TRBJ1-5; TRBD1 is a possible D gene (6 bases). Germline lookup yields CDR1 SGHTA and CDR2 FQGNSA. This CDR3 has 15 residues. CDR3 region: CASSQEGHPNQPQHF. The CDR3 nucleotides read TGCGCCAGCAGCCAAGAGGGACACCCAAATCAGCCCCAGCATTTT.

This clonotype was recorded at least ten times. The chain is built from TRBV7-6 and TRBJ2-5, with D unclear. The CDR3 covers 15 residues. Per the germline V gene, CDR1 is SGHVS and CDR2 is FNYEAQ. The V end was cut by 5 bases, the J end by 0 bases, with 13 bases between. The CDR3 DNA reads as TGTGCCAGCAGCCCCATACAGTGGTACCAAGAGACCCAGTACTTC. Protein: CASSPIQWYQETQYF.

This clonotype has at least ten counts. The chain uses TRBV6-5 and TRBJ1-2; TRBD1 agrees at 11 bases. Germline V gene data show CDR1 as MNHEY and CDR2 as SVGAGI. The trim removed 5 bases at V and 6 bases at J, leaving 8 bases unmatched. This CDR3 is 15 amino acids long. The CDR3 DNA follows: TGTGCCAGCAGTGATGCCGGGACAGGGGGGAATGGCTACACCTTC. Its protein product is CASSDAGTGGNGYTF.

Turning to this clonotype: A read error may be the cause here, since a much bigger clone is one base away. V is TRBV20-1 and J is TRBJ2-5; TRBD1 aligns across 8 bases. Germline CDR1 and CDR2: DFQATT and SNEGSKA (reference sequence). The CDR3 spans 14 residues. The CDR3 loop reads CSADRQGRGESQYF. DNA of the CDR3: TGCAGTGCTGATAGACAGGGGCGGGGAGAGTCCCAGTACTTC.

This clonotype showed up many times. The V call is TRBV6-5, the J call TRBJ1-2; D is uncertain. This CDR3 spans 14 amino acids. V lost 5 bases and J lost 4, with 14 bases in between. Germline V CDR1 and CDR2: MNHEY, SVGAGI. The CDR3 nucleotides are TGTGCCAGCAGTCCGAGGACCTCCGCCTATGGCTACACCTTC. Protein: CASSPRTSAYGYTF.

At least ten counts were recorded for this clonotype. The chain couples TRBV7-8 to TRBJ1-4; D remains unclear. This CDR3 is 13 amino acids long. Trimming cost V 1 base and J 7 bases, with 7 bases left between them. In germline, CDR1 is SGHVS, CDR2 FQNEAQ. As DNA, the CDR3 is TGTGCCAGCAGCTTAGAGGCAGCTGAAAAACTGTTTTTT. It yields the protein CASSLEAAEKLFF.

The sample holds many counts of this clonotype. The V and J genes are TRBV10-3 and TRBJ1-2; no firm D call. V was cut by 4 bases and J by 4 bases, with 16 bases left in between. The CDR3 contains 15 residues. Germline V gene data show CDR1 as ENHRY and CDR2 as SYGVKD. The CDR3 protein is CAISASPTLTYGYTF. The CDR3 DNA reads TGTGCCATCAGTGCCTCCCCGACGTTAACCTATGGCTACACCTTC.

In regard to this clonotype: The CDR3 ends on some other residue instead of the conserved phenylalanine or tryptophan, so this is likely a read error. J is TRBJ1-2 and V is TRBV10-3, with D possibly being TRBD1 (6 bases). CDR1 and CDR2 from the germline V gene are ENHRY and SYGVKD. The CDR3 runs 14 residues. CDR3 loop: CASSFQGKNYGYTL. CDR3 sequence (DNA): TGTGCCAGCAGTTTCCAGGGGAAGAACTATGGCTACACCCTC.

This clonotype was counted many times. The CDR3 coding sequence is TGTGCCAGCAGGGCAGACGTCGGCACTGAAGCTTTCTTT. Translation: CASRADVGTEAFF. This chain joins TRBV2 and TRBJ1-1; D ambiguous. Per the germline V gene, CDR1 is SNHLY and CDR2 is FYNNEI. The CDR3 loop spans 13 amino acids. Trimming took off 6 bases at V and 4 bases at J, with 12 bases between the two ends.

In its sample, this clonotype was seen a few times. This chain links TRBV4-1 with TRBJ1-1, with D possibly TRBD1 on 6 matching bases. Germline V lookup: CDR1 MGHRA, CDR2 YSYEKL. The CDR3 spans 17 residues. Trimming removed 2 bases from V and 5 bases from J, with 21 bases in between. The CDR3 region has the DNA TGCGCCAGCAGCCAACAGAAGACAGGTACCCTCACTACTGAAGCTTTCTTT. It is translated as CASSQQKTGTLTTEAFF.